This passage covers 21 T cell receptor beta chains from one sample sequenced in a study of cytomegalovirus exposure and HLA in healthy donors. PCR employed 60 Vbeta and 13 Jbeta primers. Sequenced by immunoSEQ multiplex PCR; TCRdb stores in-frame clones only, minus some. The sample yields approximately 270,000 clones, over 70% seen once. The sample consisted of PBMCs. The receptors were sampled from a girl between 2 and 10 years old in good health and CMV-seronegative.

V usage is TRBV27 and J usage is TRBJ2-7; D is perhaps TRBD2 (5 bases). The V end lost 5 bases, the J end lost 4 bases, and 18 bases lay between the germline ends. This CDR3 spans 15 amino acids. Germline V gene sequence: CDR1 MNHEY, CDR2 SMNVEV (reference sequence). The CDR3 here is CASSPGWDRGYEQYF. CDR3 sequence (DNA): TGTGCCAGCAGTCCCGGGTGGGATAGAGGGTACGAGCAGTACTTC.

The chain combines TRBV28 with TRBJ2-5; TRBD1 matches at 7 bases. Germline CDR1 and CDR2: MDHEN and SYDVKM. CDR3 length: 16 amino acids. Trimming cost V 3 bases and J 5 bases; bases outside gene matches: 12. The CDR3 nucleotides read TGTGCCAGCAGTTTTACGACAGGGCGGGTGGTGGAGACCCAGTACTTC. Protein product: CASSFTTGRVVETQYF.

This chain links TRBV6-1 with TRBJ2-1; the match to TRBD2 covers 10 bases. V lost 7 bases to trimming and J lost 7 bases; unmatched junction nucleotides: 4. CDR1 and CDR2 from the germline V gene are MNHNS and SASEGT. The CDR3 is made up of 13 amino acids. CDR3 residues: CASMSGRANEQFF. The CDR3 nucleotides are TGTGCCAGCATGAGCGGGAGGGCAAATGAGCAGTTCTTC.

This clone was detected once. V is TRBV5-1 and J is TRBJ1-2; D may be TRBD1 (6 bases). This CDR3 spans 16 amino acids. Germline CDR1 reads SGHRS; CDR2 reads YFSETQ. Trimming removed 4 bases from V and 0 bases from J, with 16 bases in between. For the CDR3, the DNA is TGCGCCAGCAGCCTCAACCGGGACACAGCTAACTATGGCTACACCTTC. This codes for CASSLNRDTANYGYTF. The full variable domain, with the rest looked up from reference TRBV5-1 and TRBJ1-2, is KAGVTQTPRYLIKTRGQQVTLSCSPISGHRSVSWYQQTPGQGLQFLFEYFSETQRNKGNFPGRFSGRQFSNSRSEMNVSTLELGDSALYLCASSLNRDTANYGYTFGSGTRLTVV.

This clone has a single count. The CDR3 DNA sequence: TGTGCCAGCATCGAGTACGCGCGAATAGGGAGACAGGGAGGCTACGAGCAGTACTTC. It codes for CASIEYARIGRQGGYEQYF. The chain has TRBV2 and TRBJ2-7; tentative D call: TRBD1 (7 bases). V was shortened by 7 bases and J by 3 bases, with 31 bases between the two germline ends. The CDR3 totals 19 residues. CDR1 and CDR2 from the germline V gene are SNHLY and FYNNEI.

This rearrangement joins TRBV18 to TRBJ2-2, with a weak D call TRBD2 (6 bases). The V gene lost 3 bases and the J gene lost 6 bases, with 8 bases spanning the gap. Germline V lookup: CDR1 KGHSH, CDR2 LQKENI. The CDR3 length is 13 residues. The CDR3 DNA reads as TGTGCCAGCTCACCCACTAGCCCCGGGGAGCTGTTTTTT. It translates to CASSPTSPGELFF.

V gene TRBV9 combines with J gene TRBJ2-7, with a possible D match to TRBD2 (5 bases). Between the trimmed V and J ends, which lost 0 bases and 1 base, there was a span of 11 bases. The germline V gene has CDR1 SGDLS and CDR2 YYNGEE. The CDR3 consists of 15 residues. The CDR3 DNA is TGTGCCAGCAGCGTAGGAGGAGGTCGGTCCTACGAGCAGTACTTC. It is translated as CASSVGGGRSYEQYF.

The J gene is TRBJ1-2, the V gene TRBV5-1; D not certain. The germline V gene encodes CDR1 SGHRS and CDR2 YFSETQ. The CDR3 has 14 amino acids. Trimming shortened V by 4 bases and J by 6 bases, and 16 bases separated the two germline ends. The CDR3 DNA is TGCGCCAGCAGCGGACGGACTATAAGGGATGGCTACACCTTC. It specifies CASSGRTIRDGYTF.

This clone occurred a few times. The gene calls are TRBV13 and TRBJ2-5; D not certain. TRBJ2-7 matches the DNA end more closely, so the J call is doubtful. The CDR3 is 12 amino acids. Germline CDR1 reads PRHDT; CDR2 reads FYEKMQ (reference sequence). This CDR3 reads CASSQLYFEQYF. The CDR3 nucleotides read TGTGCCAGCAGCCAATTGTATTTCGAGCAGTACTTC.

This clone was counted only a few times. This chain uses TRBV5-4 with TRBJ1-1; no definite D call. The CDR3 is 15 amino acids. Germline lookup yields CDR1 SGHNT and CDR2 YYREEE (reference sequence). V lost 1 base and J lost 0, with 10 bases in between. DNA for the CDR3: TGTGCCAGCAGCTTGCTAAGAGGAATGAACACTGAAGCTTTCTTT. It codes for CASSLLRGMNTEAFF.

This chain connects TRBV28 to TRBJ1-2; D is ambiguous. The CDR3 covers 12 residues. CDR1 and CDR2 from the germline V gene are MDHEN and SYDVKM. The V gene lost 3 bases and the J gene lost 7 bases, with 9 bases spanning the gap. The chain's CDR3 is CASSLENRGYTF. The CDR3 coding sequence is TGTGCCAGCAGTTTGGAGAATCGTGGCTACACCTTC.

In DNA, the CDR3 is TGTGCCAGCAGCCATGGAGTTTCACCCCTCCACTTT. The encoded protein is CASSHGVSPLHF. This rearrangement joins TRBV9 to TRBJ1-6; the D is unclear. The CDR3 is 12 amino acids. Trimming pared 4 bases from V and 9 bases from J, leaving 8 bases between. Germline CDR1 is SGDLS and CDR2 is YYNGEE.

The rearrangement joins TRBV10-3 to TRBJ1-1, with D tentatively TRBD1 (5 bases). Germline assignment: CDR1 ENHRY and CDR2 SYGVKD. The ends were cut back, 6 bases at V and 7 bases at J, with 15 bases in the middle. The CDR3 has 13 residues. The CDR3 loop reads CAISLDPGGEAFF. The CDR3, as DNA: TGTGCCATCAGCCTGGATCCCGGGGGTGAAGCTTTCTTT.

This clone came up a few times. The V gene is TRBV7-9, the J gene TRBJ1-3; tentatively, D is TRBD1 (5 bases). Germline assignment: CDR1 SEHNR and CDR2 FQNEAQ (reference sequence). CDR3 size: 14 residues. The germline V and J ends were trimmed by 1 base and 8 bases, with 12 bases remaining between them. CDR3 sequence reads: CASSLGTTGDTIYF. In DNA, the CDR3 is TGTGCCAGCAGCTTAGGAACAACGGGGGACACCATATATTTT.

The chain recombines TRBV12-5 with TRBJ1-2; no clear D. V was shortened by 3 bases and J by 2 bases, with 16 bases between the two germline ends. CDR1 and CDR2 from the germline V gene are LGHNT and FRNRAP. The CDR3 consists of 16 residues. The CDR3 loop reads CASGFERVGLNYGYTF. In DNA, the CDR3 is TGTGCTAGTGGTTTCGAGAGGGTGGGCTTAAACTATGGCTACACCTTC.

The genes are TRBV7-9 and TRBJ1-5, with 7 bases that match TRBD1. Germline V gene data show CDR1 as SEHNR and CDR2 as FQNEAQ (reference sequence). This CDR3 has 18 residues. The trim removed 1 base at V and 3 bases at J, leaving 12 bases unmatched. CDR3 sequence: CASSLEIGGGAPNQPQHF. CDR3 sequence (DNA): TGTGCCAGCAGCTTAGAAATCGGAGGGGGCGCACCCAATCAGCCCCAGCATTTT.

The chain joins TRBV10-3 to TRBJ2-2, with 7 nucleotides matching TRBD1. The CDR3 length is 14 residues. With V trimmed by 9 bases and J by 3 bases, 7 bases remained unmatched. Germline-derived CDR1 and CDR2 are ENHRY and SYGVKD. CDR3: CAMGTDLYTGELFF. DNA of the CDR3: TGTGCCATGGGGACAGACCTCTACACCGGGGAGCTGTTTTTT.

This chain joins TRBV30 and TRBJ2-2; D unresolved. V was shortened by 5 bases and J by 4 bases, with 8 bases between the two germline ends. The CDR3 is 12 residues long. The germline gives CDR1 GTSNPN, CDR2 SVGIG (reference sequence). CDR3 loop: CAWGFSTGELFF. The CDR3 region has the DNA TGTGCCTGGGGTTTTAGCACCGGGGAGCTGTTTTTT.

This clone has only a few counts. This chain joins TRBV29-1 and TRBJ1-1, with D possibly being TRBD1 (6 bases). Germline CDR1 and CDR2: SQVTM and ANQGSEA. CDR3 length: 11 amino acids. Trimming took off 3 bases at V and 8 bases at J, with 10 bases between the two ends. The CDR3 reads CSVEAGAEAFF. For the CDR3, the DNA is TGCAGCGTTGAGGCGGGGGCGGAAGCTTTCTTT.

The chain joins TRBV30 to TRBJ1-5; 7 bases match TRBD1. This CDR3 is 14 amino acids long. The V gene end was trimmed by 1 base and the J gene end by 5 bases; junction bases not matched to a gene: 5. CDR1 and CDR2 (germline): GTSNPN, SVGIG (reference sequence). The CDR3: CAWSGTGGYQPQHF. The CDR3 DNA reads as TGTGCCTGGAGTGGGACAGGCGGTTATCAGCCCCAGCATTTT.

V gene TRBV5-1 combines with J gene TRBJ2-7; 12 bases agree with TRBD1. The CDR3 length is 15 residues. After removal of 1 base from V and 6 bases from J, the junction contained 5 bases not matched to a gene. The germline V gene has CDR1 SGHRS and CDR2 YFSETQ. The CDR3 region is CASSLTGQGAGEQYF. DNA for the CDR3: TGCGCCAGCAGCTTGACGGGACAGGGGGCGGGCGAGCAGTACTTC.